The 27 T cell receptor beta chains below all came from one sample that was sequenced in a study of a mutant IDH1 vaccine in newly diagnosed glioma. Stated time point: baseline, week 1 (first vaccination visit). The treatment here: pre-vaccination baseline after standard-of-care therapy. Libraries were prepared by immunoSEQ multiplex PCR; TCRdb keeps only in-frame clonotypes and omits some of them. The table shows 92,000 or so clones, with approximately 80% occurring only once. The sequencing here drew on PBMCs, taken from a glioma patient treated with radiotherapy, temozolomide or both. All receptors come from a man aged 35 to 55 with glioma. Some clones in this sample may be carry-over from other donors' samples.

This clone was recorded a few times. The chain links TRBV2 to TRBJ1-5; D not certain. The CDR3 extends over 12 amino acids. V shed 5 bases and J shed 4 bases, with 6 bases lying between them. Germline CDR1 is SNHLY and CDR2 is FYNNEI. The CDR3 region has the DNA TGTGCCAGCAGTAAAGTTAATCAGCCCCAGCATTTT. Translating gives CASSKVNQPQHF.

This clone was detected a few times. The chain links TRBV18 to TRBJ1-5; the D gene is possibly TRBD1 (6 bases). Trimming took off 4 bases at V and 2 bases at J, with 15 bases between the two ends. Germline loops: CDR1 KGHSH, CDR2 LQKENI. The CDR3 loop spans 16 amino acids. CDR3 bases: TGTGCCAGCTCACACGAAGACAGGAGGGGCAATCAGCCCCAGCATTTT. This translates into CASSHEDRRGNQPQHF.

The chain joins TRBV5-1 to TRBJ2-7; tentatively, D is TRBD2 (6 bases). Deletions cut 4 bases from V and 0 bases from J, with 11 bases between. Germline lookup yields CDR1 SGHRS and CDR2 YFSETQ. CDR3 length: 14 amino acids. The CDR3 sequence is CASSPRGSSYEQYF. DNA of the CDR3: TGCGCCAGCAGCCCACGGGGGAGCTCCTACGAGCAGTACTTC.

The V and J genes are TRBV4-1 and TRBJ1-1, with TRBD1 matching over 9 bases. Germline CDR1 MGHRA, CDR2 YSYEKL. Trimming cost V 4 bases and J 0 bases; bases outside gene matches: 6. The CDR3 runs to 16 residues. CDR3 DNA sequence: TGCGCCAGCAGCCCCGGGACAGGGATAATGAACACTGAAGCTTTCTTT. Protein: CASSPGTGIMNTEAFF.

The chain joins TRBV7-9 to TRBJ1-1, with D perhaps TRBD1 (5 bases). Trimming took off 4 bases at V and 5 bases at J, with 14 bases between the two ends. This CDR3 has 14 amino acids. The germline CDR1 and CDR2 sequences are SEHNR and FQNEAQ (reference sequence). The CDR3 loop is CASSSPDWGTEAFF. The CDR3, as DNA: TGTGCCAGCAGCTCCCCGGATTGGGGGACTGAAGCTTTCTTT.

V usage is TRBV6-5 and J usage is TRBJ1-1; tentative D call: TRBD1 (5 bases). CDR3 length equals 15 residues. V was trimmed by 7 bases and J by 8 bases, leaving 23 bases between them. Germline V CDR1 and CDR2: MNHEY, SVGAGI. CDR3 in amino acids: CASNPVGLVASEAFF. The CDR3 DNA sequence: TGTGCCAGCAATCCTGTGGGGCTAGTGGCATCGGAAGCTTTCTTT.

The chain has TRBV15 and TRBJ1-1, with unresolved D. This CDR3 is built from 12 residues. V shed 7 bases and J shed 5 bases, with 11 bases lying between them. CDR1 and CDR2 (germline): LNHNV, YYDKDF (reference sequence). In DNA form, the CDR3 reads TGTGCCACCAACCCGGGCGGGACTGAAGCTTTCTTT. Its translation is CATNPGGTEAFF.

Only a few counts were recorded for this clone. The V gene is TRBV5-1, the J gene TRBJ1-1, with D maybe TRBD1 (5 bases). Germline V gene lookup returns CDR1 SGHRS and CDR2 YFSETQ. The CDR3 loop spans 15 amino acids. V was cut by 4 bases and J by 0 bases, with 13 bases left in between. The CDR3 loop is CASSGRDGMNTEAFF. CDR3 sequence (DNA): TGCGCCAGCAGCGGAAGGGACGGGATGAACACTGAAGCTTTCTTT. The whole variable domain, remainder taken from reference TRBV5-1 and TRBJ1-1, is KAGVTQTPRYLIKTRGQQVTLSCSPISGHRSVSWYQQTPGQGLQFLFEYFSETQRNKGNFPGRFSGRQFSNSRSEMNVSTLELGDSALYLCASSGRDGMNTEAFFGQGTRLTVV.

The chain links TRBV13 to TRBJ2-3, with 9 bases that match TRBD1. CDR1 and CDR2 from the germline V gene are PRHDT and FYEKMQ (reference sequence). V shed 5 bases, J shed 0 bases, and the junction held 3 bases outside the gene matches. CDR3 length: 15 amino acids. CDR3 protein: CASSAGTGSTDTQYF. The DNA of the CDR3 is TGTGCCAGCAGCGCCGGGACAGGGAGCACAGATACGCAGTATTTT.

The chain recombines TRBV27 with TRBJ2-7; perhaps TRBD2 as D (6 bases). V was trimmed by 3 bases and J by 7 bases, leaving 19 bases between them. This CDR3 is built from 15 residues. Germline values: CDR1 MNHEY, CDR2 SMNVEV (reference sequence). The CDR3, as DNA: TGTGCCAGCAGTTTCGGGACTTCTTCGAGGCGGGAGCAGTACTTC. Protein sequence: CASSFGTSSRREQYF.

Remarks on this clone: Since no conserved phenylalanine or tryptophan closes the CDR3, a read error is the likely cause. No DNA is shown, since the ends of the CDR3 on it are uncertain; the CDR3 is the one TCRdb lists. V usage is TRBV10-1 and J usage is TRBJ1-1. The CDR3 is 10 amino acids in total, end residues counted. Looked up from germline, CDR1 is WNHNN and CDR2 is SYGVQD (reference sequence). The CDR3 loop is CARIVRQETG.

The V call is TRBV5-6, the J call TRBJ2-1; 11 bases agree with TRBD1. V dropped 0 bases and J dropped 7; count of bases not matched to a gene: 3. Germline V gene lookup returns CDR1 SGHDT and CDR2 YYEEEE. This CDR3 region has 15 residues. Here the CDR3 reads CASSLGTGGLNEQFF. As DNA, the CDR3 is TGTGCCAGCAGCTTGGGGACAGGGGGCTTGAATGAGCAGTTCTTC. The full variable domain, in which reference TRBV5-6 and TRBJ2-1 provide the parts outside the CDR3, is DAGVTQSPTHLIKTRGQQVTLRCSPKSGHDTVSWYQQALGQGPQFIFQYYEEEERQRGNFPDRFSGHQFPNYSSELNVNALLLGDSALYLCASSLGTGGLNEQFFGPGTRLTVL.

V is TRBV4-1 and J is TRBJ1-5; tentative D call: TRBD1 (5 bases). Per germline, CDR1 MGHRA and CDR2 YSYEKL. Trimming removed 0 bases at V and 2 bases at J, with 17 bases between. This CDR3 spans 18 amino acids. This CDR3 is CASSQEWSGSWGNQPQHF. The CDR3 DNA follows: TGCGCCAGCAGCCAAGAGTGGTCAGGGTCGTGGGGCAATCAGCCCCAGCATTTT.

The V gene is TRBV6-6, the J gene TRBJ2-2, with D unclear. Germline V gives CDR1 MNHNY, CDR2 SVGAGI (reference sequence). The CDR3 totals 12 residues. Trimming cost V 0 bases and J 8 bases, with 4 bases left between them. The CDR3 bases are TGTGCCAGCAGTTACTCTGTAGGGGAGCTGTTTTTT. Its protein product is CASSYSVGELFF.

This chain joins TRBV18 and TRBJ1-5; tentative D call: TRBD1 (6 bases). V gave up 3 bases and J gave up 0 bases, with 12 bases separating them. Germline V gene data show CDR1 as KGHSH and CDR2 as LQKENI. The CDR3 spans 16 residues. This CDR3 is CASSPQGRSSNQPQHF. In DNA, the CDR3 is TGTGCCAGCTCACCGCAGGGGAGAAGTAGCAATCAGCCCCAGCATTTT.

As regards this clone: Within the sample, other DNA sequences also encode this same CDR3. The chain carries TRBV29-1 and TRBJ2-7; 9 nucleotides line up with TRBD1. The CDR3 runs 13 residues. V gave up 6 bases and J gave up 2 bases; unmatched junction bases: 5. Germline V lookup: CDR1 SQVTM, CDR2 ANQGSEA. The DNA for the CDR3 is TGCAGCGTCGCCGGGACAGGGACCTACGAGCAGTACTTC. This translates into CSVAGTGTYEQYF.

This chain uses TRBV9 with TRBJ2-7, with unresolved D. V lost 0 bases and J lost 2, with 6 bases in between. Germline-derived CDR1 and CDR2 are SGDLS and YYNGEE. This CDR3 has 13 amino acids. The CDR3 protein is CASSVDDTYEQYF. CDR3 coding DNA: TGTGCCAGCAGCGTAGATGACACCTACGAGCAGTACTTC. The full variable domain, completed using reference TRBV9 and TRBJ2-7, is DSGVTQTPKHLITATGQRVTLRCSPRSGDLSVYWYQQSLDQGLQFLIQYYNGEERAKGNILERFSAQQFPDLHSELNLSSLELGDSALYFCASSVDDTYEQYFGPGTRLTVT.

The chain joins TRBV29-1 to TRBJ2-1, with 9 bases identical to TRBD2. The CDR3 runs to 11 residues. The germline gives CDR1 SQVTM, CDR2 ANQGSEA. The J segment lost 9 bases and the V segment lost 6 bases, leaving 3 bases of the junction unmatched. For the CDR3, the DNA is TGCAGCGTCGCACTAGCGGGTGAGCAGTTCTTC. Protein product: CSVALAGEQFF.

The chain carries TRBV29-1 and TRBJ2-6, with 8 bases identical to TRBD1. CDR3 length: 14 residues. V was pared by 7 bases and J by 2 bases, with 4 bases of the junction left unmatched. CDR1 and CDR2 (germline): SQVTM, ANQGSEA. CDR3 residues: CSAKTGAGANVLTF. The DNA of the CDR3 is TGCAGCGCCAAGACAGGGGCTGGGGCCAACGTCCTGACTTTC.

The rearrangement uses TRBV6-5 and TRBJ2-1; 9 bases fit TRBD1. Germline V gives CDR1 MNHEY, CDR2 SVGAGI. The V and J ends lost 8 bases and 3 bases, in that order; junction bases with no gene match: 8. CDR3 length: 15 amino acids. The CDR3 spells CASGPGQGFYNEQFF. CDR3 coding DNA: TGTGCCAGCGGACCGGGACAGGGTTTCTACAATGAGCAGTTCTTC.

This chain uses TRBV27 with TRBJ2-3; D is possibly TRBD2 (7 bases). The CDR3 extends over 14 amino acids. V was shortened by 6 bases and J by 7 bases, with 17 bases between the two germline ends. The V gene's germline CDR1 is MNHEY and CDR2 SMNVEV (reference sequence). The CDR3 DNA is TGTGCCAGCAGCCGCCCGGGGGGCCGAAATACGCAGTATTTT. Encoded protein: CASSRPGGRNTQYF.

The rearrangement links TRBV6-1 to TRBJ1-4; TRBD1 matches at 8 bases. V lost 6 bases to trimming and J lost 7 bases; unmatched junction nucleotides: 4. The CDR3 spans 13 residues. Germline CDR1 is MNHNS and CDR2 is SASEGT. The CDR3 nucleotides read TGTGCCAGCAGGACAGGGGCGGGTGAAAAACTGTTTTTT. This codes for CASRTGAGEKLFF.

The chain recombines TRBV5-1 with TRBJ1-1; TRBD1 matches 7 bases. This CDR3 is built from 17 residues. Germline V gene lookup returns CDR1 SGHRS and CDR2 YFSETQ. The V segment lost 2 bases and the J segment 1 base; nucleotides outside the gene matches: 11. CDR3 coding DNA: TGCGCCAGCAGCTTCACAAGACCGACAGGGACGAACACTGAAGCTTTCTTT. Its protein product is CASSFTRPTGTNTEAFF.

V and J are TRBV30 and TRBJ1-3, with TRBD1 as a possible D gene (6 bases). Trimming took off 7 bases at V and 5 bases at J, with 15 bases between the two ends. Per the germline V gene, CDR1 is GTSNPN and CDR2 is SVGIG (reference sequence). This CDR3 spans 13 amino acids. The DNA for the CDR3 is TGTGCCTACTTAGGGGGAAATAGAAACACCATATATTTT. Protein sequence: CAYLGGNRNTIYF.

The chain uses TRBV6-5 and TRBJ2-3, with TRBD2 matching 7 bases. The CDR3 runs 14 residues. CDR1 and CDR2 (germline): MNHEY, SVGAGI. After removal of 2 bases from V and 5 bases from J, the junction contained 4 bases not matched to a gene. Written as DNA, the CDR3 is TGTGCCAGCAGTTACGAGATAGCGGGAGATACGCAGTATTTT. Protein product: CASSYEIAGDTQYF.

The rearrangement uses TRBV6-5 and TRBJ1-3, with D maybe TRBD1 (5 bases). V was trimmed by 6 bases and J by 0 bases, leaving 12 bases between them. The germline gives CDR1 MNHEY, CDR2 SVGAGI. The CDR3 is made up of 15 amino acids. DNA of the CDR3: TGTGCCAGCAGCCTCCGGGACGGCTCTGGAAACACCATATATTTT. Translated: CASSLRDGSGNTIYF.

CDR3 nucleotide sequence: TGTGCCAGCAGTTACACAGGGGGAGGAGGCTCTGGCTACACCTTC. Residues: CASSYTGGGGSGYTF. This chain joins TRBV6-5 and TRBJ1-2; TRBD1 aligns across 8 bases. The V gene's germline CDR1 is MNHEY and CDR2 SVGAGI. The V and J ends lost 2 bases and 7 bases, in that order; junction bases with no gene match: 9. CDR3 length: 15 residues.